One sample yielded the 23 T cell receptor beta chains listed below, sequenced in a study of blood T cells in healthy people across ages. Next came a second PCR, run for about 7 to 12 cycles, which used a sample-barcoded 5' primer along with a J-beta primer mix. Each CDR3 protein is one row after TCRdb ran MiXCR on the 5' RACE reads. The sample records roughly 700,000 distinct CDR3 sequences, 49% being singletons. The specimen sequenced was blood. These receptors came from a woman aged 55-75 years in good health.

V and J are TRBV5-1 and TRBJ2-3; 8 bases fit TRBD2. Trimming cost V 4 bases and J 2 bases; bases outside gene matches: 6. The germline CDR1 and CDR2 sequences are SGHRS and YFSETQ. CDR3 length: 15 residues. CDR3 region: CASSAGLGTTDTQYF. The DNA for the CDR3 is TGCGCCAGCAGCGCGGGACTAGGGACCACAGATACGCAGTATTTT. Full variable domain (remainder filled in from reference TRBV5-1 and TRBJ2-3): KAGVTQTPRYLIKTRGQQVTLSCSPISGHRSVSWYQQTPGQGLQFLFEYFSETQRNKGNFPGRFSGRQFSNSRSEMNVSTLELGDSALYLCASSAGLGTTDTQYFGPGTRLTVL.

This chain uses TRBV24-1 with TRBJ2-2, with D possibly TRBD2 on 5 matching bases. Trimming removed 7 bases from V and 5 bases from J, with 13 bases in between. The CDR3 is made up of 14 amino acids. Germline lookup yields CDR1 KGHDR and CDR2 SFDVKD. CDR3 amino acids: CATSVGLSTGELFF. CDR3 bases: TGTGCCACCAGCGTCGGACTGAGTACCGGGGAGCTGTTTTTT.

This clonotype was seen just once. The V call is TRBV6-5, the J call TRBJ2-7; TRBD2 aligns across 10 bases. The germline gives CDR1 MNHEY, CDR2 SVGAGI. V lost 2 bases and J lost 1; bases outside the gene matches: 14. CDR3 length equals 19 residues. CDR3 nucleotide sequence: TGTGCCAGCAGTTACGAAGGCTCCCCGACTAGCGGGCTTTCCTACGAGCAGTACTTC. Translating gives CASSYEGSPTSGLSYEQYF.

The chain links TRBV5-5 to TRBJ2-3; 7 nucleotides match TRBD1. Losses at the gene ends were 4 bases for V and 2 bases for J; bases not matched to a gene: 7. Germline assignment: CDR1 SGHKS and CDR2 YYEKEE (reference sequence). This CDR3 has 15 amino acids. CDR3 DNA sequence: TGTGCCAGCAGCCCGGGACAGAGAAACACAGATACGCAGTATTTT. This codes for CASSPGQRNTDTQYF.

V usage is TRBV2 and J usage is TRBJ2-5; D is uncertain. With 6 bases removed from V and 2 bases from J, the gap between germline ends came to 13 bases. The length of the CDR3 is 14 residues. The germline V gene has CDR1 SNHLY and CDR2 FYNNEI. CDR3: CASSAATRQETQYF. CDR3 sequence (DNA): TGTGCCAGCAGCGCCGCGACACGGCAAGAGACCCAGTACTTC.

As to this clonotype: Germline and junction disagree at one end, which may indicate a read error. This chain connects TRBV7-2 to TRBJ1-2, with a possible D match to TRBD1 (5 bases). Germline V lookup: CDR1 SGHTA, CDR2 FQGNSA. This CDR3 is 14 amino acids long. The CDR3 coding sequence is TGTGCCGGCAGCTGGCCCAGATGGGGCTATGACTACACCTTC. It translates to CAGSWPRWGYDYTF.

This clonotype was seen more than once but under ten times. This sequence joins TRBV6-6 and TRBJ2-3; the D call may be TRBD1 or TRBD2 (5 bases each). The CDR3 is 15 amino acids. CDR1 is MNHNY, CDR2 SVGAGI, per germline (reference sequence). V shed 0 bases and J shed 2 bases, with 9 bases lying between them. DNA for the CDR3: TGTGCCAGCAGTTACTCGTTGGGGACCACAGATACGCAGTATTTT. This encodes CASSYSLGTTDTQYF.

The CDR3 DNA reads as TGCAGCGTTGTCCCTGGACTAGCGGGAACGGACGAGCAGTACTTC. This translates into CSVVPGLAGTDEQYF. This chain uses TRBV29-1 with TRBJ2-7, with TRBD2 matching over 12 bases. The J segment lost 5 bases and the V segment lost 4 bases, leaving 9 bases of the junction unmatched. The germline V gene has CDR1 SQVTM and CDR2 ANQGSEA. The CDR3 runs 15 residues.

This clonotype came up a few times. V is TRBV5-1 and J is TRBJ2-2; 7 bases agree with TRBD1. Germline V lookup: CDR1 SGHRS, CDR2 YFSETQ. J lost 5 bases, V lost 6 bases, and 7 bases had no gene match. The CDR3 has 14 amino acids. The CDR3 is CASTGDRDTGELFF. In DNA, the CDR3 is TGCGCCAGCACCGGCGACAGGGATACCGGGGAGCTGTTTTTT. Using reference TRBV5-1 and TRBJ2-2 for the parts outside the CDR3, the full variable domain is KAGVTQTPRYLIKTRGQQVTLSCSPISGHRSVSWYQQTPGQGLQFLFEYFSETQRNKGNFPGRFSGRQFSNSRSEMNVSTLELGDSALYLCASTGDRDTGELFFGEGSRLTVL.

The chain uses TRBV11-2 and TRBJ1-2, with D possibly being TRBD1 (5 bases). The CDR3 runs 16 residues. Germline lookup yields CDR1 SGHAT and CDR2 FQNNGV. V was trimmed by 2 bases and J by 2 bases, leaving 15 bases between them. CDR3 sequence (DNA): TGTGCCAGCAGCTTAAATGGGGCACGGACCAACTATGGCTACACCTTC. Protein: CASSLNGARTNYGYTF.

This chain joins TRBV28 and TRBJ2-4; D gene uncertain. The CDR3 contains 17 residues. CDR1 MDHEN and CDR2 SYDVKM come from the germline V gene. V shed 5 bases and J shed 0 bases, with 17 bases lying between them. The CDR3 nucleotides read TGTGCCAGCAGTCGGAGTATAGGGAAAATAGCCAAAAACATTCAGTACTTC. Its protein product is CASSRSIGKIAKNIQYF.

J is TRBJ2-7 and V is TRBV20-1; 7 positions agree with TRBD1. CDR1 and CDR2 (germline): DFQATT, SNEGSKA (reference sequence). The CDR3 has 14 residues. V dropped 0 bases and J dropped 2; count of bases not matched to a gene: 4. CDR3 nucleotides: TGCAGTGCTAGAGAAGGGGGCGGAGCCTACGAGCAGTACTTC. It yields the protein CSAREGGGAYEQYF.

J is TRBJ2-3 and V is TRBV2; D is uncertain. The ends were cut back, 6 bases at V and 5 bases at J, with 24 bases in the middle. Germline CDR1 SNHLY, CDR2 FYNNEI. There are 17 residues in the CDR3. The CDR3 nucleotides read TGTGCCAGCAGGGGTTTATATTCGGGTGGAATGGGAGATACGCAGTATTTT. Amino acids: CASRGLYSGGMGDTQYF.

This clonotype has more than one count but fewer than ten. The chain's CDR3 is CSVVRQTSSGEQFF. In DNA, the CDR3 is TGCAGCGTTGTAAGACAGACCTCCTCCGGTGAGCAGTTCTTC. The gene calls are TRBV29-1 and TRBJ2-1; D may be TRBD1 (5 bases). CDR1 is SQVTM, CDR2 ANQGSEA, per germline. V was shortened by 4 bases and J by 9 bases, with 19 bases between the two germline ends. This CDR3 is built from 14 residues.

The chain combines TRBV28 with TRBJ2-7; 7 bases map to TRBD2. Germline V CDR1 and CDR2: MDHEN, SYDVKM. This CDR3 has 14 residues. J was trimmed by 4 bases and V by 6 bases; bases with no gene match: 9. The CDR3 nucleotides read TGTGCCAGCAGCCCGCTAAGCGGGGATTACGAGCAGTACTTC. Translated: CASSPLSGDYEQYF.

The chain links TRBV7-6 to TRBJ1-5; D not resolved. Germline assignment: CDR1 SGHVS and CDR2 FNYEAQ. The CDR3 length is 16 residues. The germline V and J ends were trimmed by 5 bases and 2 bases, with 16 bases remaining between them. The CDR3 DNA is TGTGCCAGCAGCCCCTTGGTGGGCGCGGGCAATCAGCCCCAGCATTTT. Amino acid sequence: CASSPLVGAGNQPQHF.

This clonotype appeared a few times. The chain carries TRBV20-1 and TRBJ1-4; 7 bases are a match to TRBD1. Per the germline V gene, CDR1 is DFQATT and CDR2 is SNEGSKA (reference sequence). Trimming took 6 bases from V and 3 from J; bases not matched to a gene: 4. The CDR3 has 13 amino acids. In DNA, the CDR3 is TGCAGTGCGACAGGGAAGGCTAATGAAAAACTGTTTTTT. Amino acids: CSATGKANEKLFF.

The V and J genes are TRBV6-5 and TRBJ1-6, with D perhaps TRBD1 (5 bases). Trimming left V 8 bases short and J 5 bases short, with 16 bases between. Germline CDR1 reads MNHEY; CDR2 reads SVGAGI. This CDR3 region has 15 residues. CDR3 region: CASQLGQGHNSPLHF. CDR3 coding DNA: TGTGCCAGCCAATTAGGGCAGGGTCATAATTCACCCCTCCACTTT.

This chain joins TRBV2 and TRBJ2-1, with 9 positions matching TRBD1. Germline CDR1 is SNHLY and CDR2 is FYNNEI. The CDR3 contains 14 residues. J was trimmed by 9 bases and V by 6 bases; bases with no gene match: 9. The CDR3 DNA follows: TGTGCCAGCAGAACGACAGGGGGTGAGCGTGAGCAGTTCTTC. This translates into CASRTTGGEREQFF.

The chain is built from TRBV27 and TRBJ2-6, with unresolved D. Germline CDR1 MNHEY, CDR2 SMNVEV (reference sequence). Trimming cost V 6 bases and J 0 bases, with 6 bases left between them. This CDR3 contains 14 residues. For the CDR3, the DNA is TGTGCCAGCAGAGGATACTCTGGGGCCAACGTCCTGACTTTC. This encodes CASRGYSGANVLTF.

This chain links TRBV29-1 with TRBJ2-4, with a tentative D call TRBD2 (6 bases). V was clipped by 5 bases and J by 7 bases, with 15 bases between them. The CDR3 consists of 13 residues. Germline CDR1 reads SQVTM; CDR2 reads ANQGSEA. CDR3 DNA: TGCAGCGTTTTGTCGGGAGCCCCCAACATTCAGTACTTC. Protein sequence: CSVLSGAPNIQYF.

V is TRBV27 and J is TRBJ2-5, with a tentative D call TRBD1 (7 bases). This CDR3 region has 14 residues. Trimming shortened V by 4 bases and J by 8 bases, and 17 bases separated the two germline ends. Germline loops: CDR1 MNHEY, CDR2 SMNVEV (reference sequence). The CDR3 coding sequence is TGTGCCAGCAGTTATCAGAACAGGGGAGGCACCCAGTACTTC. Its translation is CASSYQNRGGTQYF.

The J gene is TRBJ2-4, the V gene TRBV12-3 or TRBV12-4; D gene ambiguous. This CDR3 has 14 amino acids. V was pared by 5 bases and J by 0 bases, with 8 bases between. The CDR3 DNA follows: TGTGCCAGCAGTCAAGAACTAGCCAAAAACATTCAGTACTTC. Its protein is CASSQELAKNIQYF.